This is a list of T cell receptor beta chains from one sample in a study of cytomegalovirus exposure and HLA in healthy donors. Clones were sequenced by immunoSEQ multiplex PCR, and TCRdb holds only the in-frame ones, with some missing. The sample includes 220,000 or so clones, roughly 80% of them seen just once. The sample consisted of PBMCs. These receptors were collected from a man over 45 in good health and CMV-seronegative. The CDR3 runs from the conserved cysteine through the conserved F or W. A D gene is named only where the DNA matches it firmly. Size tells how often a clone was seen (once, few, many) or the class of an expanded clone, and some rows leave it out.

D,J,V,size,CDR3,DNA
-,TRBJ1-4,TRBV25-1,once,CASSEYLGRVGEKLFF,TGTGCCAGCAGTGAATATCTCGGCAGGGTGGGTGAAAAACTGTTTTTT
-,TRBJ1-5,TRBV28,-,CASIPGVDSNQPQHF,TGTGCCAGCATCCCGGGGGTTGATAGCAATCAGCCCCAGCATTTT
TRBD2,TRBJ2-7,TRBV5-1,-,CASRTSGSANEQYF,TGCGCCAGCAGGACTAGCGGGAGTGCCAACGAGCAGTACTTC
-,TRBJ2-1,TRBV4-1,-,CASSQDIPTHRAEGDNEQFF,TGCGCCAGCAGCCAAGATATCCCCACGCACCGGGCCGAGGGAGACAATGAGCAGTTCTTC
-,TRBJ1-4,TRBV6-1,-,CAAGYEKLFF,TGTGCCGCGGGCTATGAAAAACTGTTTTTT
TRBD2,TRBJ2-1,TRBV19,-,CASSSLSGRANNEQFF,TGTGCCAGTAGTAGCCTCAGCGGGAGGGCAAACAATGAGCAGTTCTTC
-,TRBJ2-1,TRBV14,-,CASSQEGGGFYNEQFF,TGTGCCAGCAGCCAAGAAGGGGGAGGGTTCTACAATGAGCAGTTCTTC
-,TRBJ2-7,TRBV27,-,CASSGSSYEQYF,TGTGCCAGCAGTGGGAGCTCCTACGAGCAGTACTTC
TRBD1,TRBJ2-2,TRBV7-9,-,CASSSRTGVTGELFF,TGTGCCAGCAGCTCAAGGACAGGGGTCACCGGGGAGCTGTTTTTT
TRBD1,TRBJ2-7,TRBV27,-,CASSVRDRIYEQYF,TGTGCCAGCAGTGTCCGGGACAGGATATACGAGCAGTACTTC
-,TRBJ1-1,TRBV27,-,CASSLYLTTEAFF,TGTGCCAGCAGTTTGTATTTAACTACTGAAGCTTTCTTT
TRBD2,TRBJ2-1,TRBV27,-,CASSTRTSGRSHGEQFF,TGTGCCAGCAGCACCCGGACTAGCGGGAGATCTCATGGTGAGCAGTTCTTC
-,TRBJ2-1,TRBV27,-,CASSLGRDYEQFF,TGTGCCAGCAGTTTGGGGCGGGATTATGAGCAGTTCTTC
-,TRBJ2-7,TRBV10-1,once,CASSESHLSGQYF,TGCGCCAGCAGTGAGTCACACCTCTCGGGGCAGTACTTC
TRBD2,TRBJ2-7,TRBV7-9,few,CASSRTSGSYEQYF,TGTGCCAGCAGCCGGACTAGCGGGAGTTACGAGCAGTACTTC
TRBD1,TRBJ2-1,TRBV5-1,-,CASSVTGIIYNEQFF,TGCGCCAGCTCAGTGACAGGGATAATTTACAATGAGCAGTTCTTC
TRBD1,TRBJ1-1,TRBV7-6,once,CASSSGSGRQGTEAFF,TGTGCTAGCAGCTCTGGGTCCGGGAGACAGGGCACTGAAGCTTTTTTT
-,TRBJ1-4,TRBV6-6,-,CATLTVNEKLFF,TGTGCCACCCTGACAGTTAATGAAAAACTGTTTTTT
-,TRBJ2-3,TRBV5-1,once,CASSLGGQSTDTQYF,TGCGCCAGCAGCTTGGGGGGACAAAGCACAGATACGCAGTATTTT
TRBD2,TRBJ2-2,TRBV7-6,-,CASSLTSGKKNTGELFF,TGTGCCAGCAGCCTGACTAGCGGGAAGAAGAACACCGGGGAGCTGTTTTTT
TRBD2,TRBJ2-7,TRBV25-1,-,CASSGLAGGPYEQYF,TGTGCCAGCAGTGGACTAGCGGGAGGGCCCTACGAGCAGTACTTC
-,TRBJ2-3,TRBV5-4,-,CASSQGLPMADTQYF,TGTGCCAGCAGCCAGGGACTTCCCATGGCAGATACGCAGTATTTT
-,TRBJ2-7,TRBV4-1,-,CASSPSRGLGEQYF,TGCGCCAGCAGCCCCTCCCGAGGGTTGGGCGAGCAGTACTTC
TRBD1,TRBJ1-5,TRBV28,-,CASSFGQVRGPNQPQHF,TGTGCCAGCAGTTTCGGACAGGTTCGCGGACCGAATCAGCCCCAGCATTTT
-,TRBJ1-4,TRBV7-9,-,CASSLQGGLFF,TGTGCCAGCAGCTTACAGGGAGGACTGTTTTTT
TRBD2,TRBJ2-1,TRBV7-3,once,CASSPSSGAYNEQFF,TGTGCCAGCAGTCCGTCTAGCGGGGCTTACAATGAGCAGTTCTTC
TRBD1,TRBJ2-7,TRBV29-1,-,CSAVTGSSYEQYF,TGCAGCGCCGTGACAGGGAGCTCCTACGAGCAGTACTTC
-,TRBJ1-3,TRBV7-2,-,CASSLTVGAPGNTIYF,TGTGCCAGCAGCTTGACAGTTGGCGCCCCTGGAAACACCATATATTTT
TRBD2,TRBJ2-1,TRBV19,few,CASRASGILYNEQFF,TGTGCCAGTAGGGCTAGCGGGATATTATACAATGAGCAGTTCTTC
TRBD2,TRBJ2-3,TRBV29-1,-,CSVELPLTSGSTDTQYF,TGCAGCGTTGAACTTCCCCTTACTAGCGGGAGCACAGATACGCAGTATTTT
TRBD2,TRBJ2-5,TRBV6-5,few,CASGSTSGRSETQYF,TGTGCCAGCGGTTCGACTAGCGGGCGGTCAGAGACCCAGTACTTC
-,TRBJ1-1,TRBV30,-,CAWSPPQGWNTEAFF,TGTGCCTGGAGTCCCCCTCAGGGTTGGAACACTGAAGCTTTCTTT
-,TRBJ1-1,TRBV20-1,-,CSAKRNTEAFF,TGCAGTGCTAAGAGGAACACTGAAGCTTTCTTT
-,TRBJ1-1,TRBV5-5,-,CASSPRQDMNTEAFF,TGTGCCAGCAGCCCGCGACAGGACATGAACACTGAAGCTTTCTTT
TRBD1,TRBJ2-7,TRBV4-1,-,CASSQARDRGYEQYF,TGCGCCAGCAGCCAAGCTCGGGACAGGGGTTACGAGCAGTACTTC
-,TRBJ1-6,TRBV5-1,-,CASSPRSQGYNSPLHF,TGCGCCAGCAGCCCACGCTCACAGGGTTATAATTCACCCCTCCACTTT
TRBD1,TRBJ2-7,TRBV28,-,CASSVGQGRTYEQYF,TGTGCCAGCAGTGTAGGACAGGGCCGAACTTACGAGCAGTACTTC
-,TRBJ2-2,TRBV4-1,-,CASSQTGSGTGELFF,TGCGCCAGCAGCCAAACCGGGAGCGGCACCGGGGAGCTGTTTTTT
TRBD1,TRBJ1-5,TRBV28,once,CASSIGTGLQPQHF,TGTGCCAGCAGCATCGGGACAGGGCTTCAGCCCCAGCATTTT
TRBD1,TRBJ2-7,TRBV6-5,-,CASRLQGAGDEQYF,TGTGCCAGCAGACTACAGGGGGCGGGCGACGAGCAGTACTTC
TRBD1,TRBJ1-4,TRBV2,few,CASSFQGAGEKLFF,TGTGCCAGCAGTTTTCAGGGGGCTGGGGAAAAACTGTTTTTT
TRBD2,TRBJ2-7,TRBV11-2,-,CASSLPLIQRENSYEQYF,TGTGCCAGCAGCTTACCCCTTATCCAGCGGGAGAACTCCTACGAGCAGTACTTC
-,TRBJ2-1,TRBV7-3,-,CASSLEGAGNEQFF,TGTGCCAGCAGCTTAGAGGGAGCCGGTAATGAGCAGTTCTTC
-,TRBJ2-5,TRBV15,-,CATSRLLSGAETQYF,TGTGCCACCAGCAGGCTATTATCTGGGGCGGAGACCCAGTACTTC
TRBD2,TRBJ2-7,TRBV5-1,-,CASSLAGLAGVEQYF,TGCGCCAGCAGCTTGGCCGGTCTAGCGGGAGTCGAGCAGTACTTC
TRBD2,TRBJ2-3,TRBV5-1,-,CASSSMAGGPADTQYF,TGCGCCAGCAGCTCCATGGCGGGAGGGCCCGCGGATACGCAGTATTTT
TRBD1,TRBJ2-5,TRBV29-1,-,CSVETGQETQYF,TGCAGCGTGGAGACAGGGCAAGAGACCCAGTACTTC
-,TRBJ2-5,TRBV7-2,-,CASSLNRVGETQYF,TGTGCCAGCAGCTTAAACAGGGTTGGGGAGACCCAGTACTTC